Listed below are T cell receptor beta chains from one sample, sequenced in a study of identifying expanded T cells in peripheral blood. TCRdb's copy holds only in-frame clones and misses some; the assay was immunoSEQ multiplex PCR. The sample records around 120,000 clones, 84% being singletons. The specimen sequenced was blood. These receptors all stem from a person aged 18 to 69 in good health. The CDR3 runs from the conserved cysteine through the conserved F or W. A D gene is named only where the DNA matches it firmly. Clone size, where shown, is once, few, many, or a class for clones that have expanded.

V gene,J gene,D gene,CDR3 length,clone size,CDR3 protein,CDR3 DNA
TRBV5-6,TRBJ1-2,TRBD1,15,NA,CASSLEDRVVYGYTF,TGTGCCAGCAGCTTGGAGGACAGGGTGGTCTATGGCTACACCTTC
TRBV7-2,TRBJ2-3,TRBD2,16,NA,CASSPIAGFPTDTQYF,TGTGCCAGCAGCCCGATAGCGGGGTTCCCGACAGATACGCAGTATTTT
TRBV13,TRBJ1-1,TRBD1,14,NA,CASSLGTGHSEAFF,TGTGCCAGCAGCTTAGGGACAGGGCATTCGGAAGCTTTCTTT
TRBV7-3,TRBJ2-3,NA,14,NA,CASSSGGRTDTQYF,TGTGCCAGCAGCTCCGGGGGGCGCACAGATACGCAGTATTTT
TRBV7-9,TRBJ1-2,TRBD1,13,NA,CASSRDSQYGYTF,TGTGCCAGCAGCCGGGACAGCCAATATGGCTACACCTTC
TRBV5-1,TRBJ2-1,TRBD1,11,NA,CASSLGTGQFF,TGCGCCAGCAGCTTGGGGACAGGGCAGTTCTTC
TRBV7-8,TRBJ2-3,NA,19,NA,CASSLVRARHPSRTDTQYF,TGTGCCAGCAGCTTGGTTAGAGCCAGGCACCCTTCACGCACAGATACGCAGTATTTT
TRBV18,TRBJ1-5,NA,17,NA,CASSPPGAGPSNQPQHF,TGTGCCAGCTCACCACCGGGAGCAGGTCCTAGCAATCAGCCCCAGCATTTT
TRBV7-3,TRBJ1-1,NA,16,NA,CASSKHGTGINTEAFF,TGTGCCAGCAGCAAACATGGGACCGGAATAAACACTGAAGCTTTCTTT
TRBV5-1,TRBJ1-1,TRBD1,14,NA,CASSPWTGNTEAFF,TGCGCCAGCAGCCCATGGACAGGGAACACTGAAGCTTTCTTT
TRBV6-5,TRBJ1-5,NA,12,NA,CASSYQGQPQHF,TGTGCCAGCAGTTACCAGGGCCAGCCCCAGCATTTT
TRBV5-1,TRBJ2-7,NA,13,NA,CASKSEWGARGHF,TGCGCCAGCAAGTCCGAGTGGGGGGCCAGAGGACACTTC
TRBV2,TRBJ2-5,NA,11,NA,CASSSTETQYF,TGTGCCAGCTCCTCCACAGAGACCCAGTACTTC
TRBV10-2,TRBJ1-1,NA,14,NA,CASTLSEGRTEAFF,TGCGCCAGCACCTTGTCGGAGGGCCGCACTGAAGCTTTCTTT
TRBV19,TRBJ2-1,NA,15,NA,CASSFGGQGDNEQFF,TGTGCCAGTAGTTTCGGGGGACAAGGAGACAATGAGCAGTTCTTC
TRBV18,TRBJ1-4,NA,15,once,CASSPRPGRDEKLFF,TGTGCCAGCTCACCTCGCCCTGGACGAGATGAAAAACTGTTTTTT
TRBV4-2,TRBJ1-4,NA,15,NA,CASSHSIGEDGKLFF,TGTGCCAGCAGCCATTCTATAGGGGAGGATGGAAAACTGTTTTTT
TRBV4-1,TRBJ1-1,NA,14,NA,CASSQVPPGTEAFF,TGCGCCAGCAGCCAAGTCCCCCCGGGAACTGAAGCTTTCTTT
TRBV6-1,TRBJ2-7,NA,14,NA,CASSNLYAMGEQYF,TGTGCCAGCAGTAACCTGTACGCGATGGGGGAGCAGTACTTC
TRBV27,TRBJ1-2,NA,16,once,CASSPTSRTDFYGYTF,TGTGCCAGCAGTCCGACCTCCAGGACAGACTTCTATGGCTACACCTTC
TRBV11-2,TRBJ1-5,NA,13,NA,CASSLSEVKPQHF,TGTGCCAGCAGCTTATCGGAGGTGAAGCCCCAGCATTTT
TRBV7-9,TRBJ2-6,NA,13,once,CALGEPGANVLTF,TGTGCCCTAGGGGAACCTGGGGCCAACGTCCTGACTTTC
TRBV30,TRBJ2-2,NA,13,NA,CAWSKKGTGELFF,TGTGCCTGGAGTAAGAAAGGGACCGGGGAGCTGTTTTTT
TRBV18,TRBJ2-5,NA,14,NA,CASSPPSGLETQYF,TGTGCCAGCTCACCACCGTCGGGGTTAGAGACCCAGTACTTC
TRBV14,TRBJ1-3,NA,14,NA,CASSLSHGGNTIYF,TGTGCCAGCAGCCTCTCCCACGGGGGAAACACCATATATTTT
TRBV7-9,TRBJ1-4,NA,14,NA,CASGQRGRSEKLFF,TGTGCCAGCGGCCAGAGGGGGAGGAGTGAAAAACTGTTTTTT
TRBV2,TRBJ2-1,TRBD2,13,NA,CASRGTISDEQFF,TGTGCCAGCAGGGGGACTATTAGCGATGAGCAGTTCTTC
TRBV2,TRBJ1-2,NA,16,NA,CASWAGRYSLAGGYTF,TGTGCCAGCTGGGCGGGACGGTACAGTTTGGCGGGTGGCTACACCTTC
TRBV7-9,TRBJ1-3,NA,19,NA,CASSLTSKNGRLTGNTIYF,TGTGCCAGCAGCCTCACGAGCAAAAATGGACGGCTTACTGGAAACACCATATATTTT
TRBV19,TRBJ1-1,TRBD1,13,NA,CASSRQGPHPAFF,TGTGCCAGTAGTAGACAGGGGCCCCACCCAGCTTTCTTT
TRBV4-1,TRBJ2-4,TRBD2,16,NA,CASSQVDGRGKNIQYF,TGCGCCAGCAGCCAAGTTGACGGGAGGGGCAAAAACATTCAGTACTTC